The clone carrying this T cell receptor beta chain was picked up a small number of times. The antigen remains undetermined. This entry belongs to a study of shared clonotypes between healthy human individuals. Notes on the study in general: Estimated clonotype richness was generally higher in naive than memory subsets. A reduction in generation probabilities was seen for non-shared clonotypes relative to those shared by all four donors. Incompleteness in sorted-subset sequencing, despite large depth, was shown by rarefaction.

Germline V gene lookup returns CDR1 LNHDA and CDR2 SQIVND (reference sequence). There are 14 residues in the CDR3. With V trimmed by 6 bases and J by 2 bases, 7 bases remained unmatched. Several immunoSEQ 96-well plates shared each subset's DNA, each plate a replicate. The protocol was immunoSEQ multiplex PCR, while the TCRdb copy is restricted to in-frame clones and leaves out a portion. The table has hundreds of thousands of clones, 55% to 85% seen once. The source is a young woman in good health. The sample comprised memory CD4+ T cells sorted from blood. The subset here: CD45RA-negative fraction. The gene calls are TRBV19 and TRBJ2-7, with 7 bases identical to TRBD1. The chain's CDR3 is CASSRDSGAYEQYF. For the CDR3, the DNA is TGTGCCAGTAGCCGGGACAGTGGGGCCTACGAGCAGTACTTC.